One sample yielded the 26 T cell receptor beta chains listed below, sequenced in a study of T cell responses to AZD1222 COVID-19 vaccine. TCRdb keeps only in-frame clones here, not all; method: immunoSEQ multiplex PCR. In the table there are 120,000 to 150,000 clones, around 84% of which are singletons. The starting material was peripheral blood, obtained 28 days after the second AZD1222 dose. The receptors come from an adult who received the AZD1222 COVID-19 vaccine.

This clone was seen only a few times. The chain combines TRBV3-1 (or the pseudogene TRBV3-2) with TRBJ2-2; no definite D call. Germline CDR1 and CDR2: LGHDT and YNNKEL (reference sequence). This CDR3 is 14 amino acids long. V was clipped by 4 bases and J by 5 bases, with 11 bases between them. Here the CDR3 reads CASSPLGGTGELFF. As DNA, the CDR3 is TGTGCCAGCAGCCCCCTGGGTGGGACCGGGGAGCTGTTTTTT.

The chain carries TRBV7-8 and TRBJ1-6, with D hard to call. The CDR3 has 14 residues. Trimming shortened V by 3 bases and J by 10 bases, and 13 bases separated the two germline ends. Germline assignment: CDR1 SGHVS and CDR2 FQNEAQ. CDR3: CASSFNPTGSPLHF. The CDR3 DNA follows: TGTGCCAGCAGCTTTAATCCCACGGGCTCACCCCTCCACTTT.

The genes are TRBV6-5 and TRBJ1-1; D uncertain. Trimming pared 2 bases from V and 0 bases from J, leaving 7 bases between. CDR1 is MNHEY, CDR2 SVGAGI, per germline. The CDR3 consists of 14 residues. As DNA, the CDR3 is TGTGCCAGCAGTTACGGGGAGATGAACACTGAAGCTTTCTTT. Its translation: CASSYGEMNTEAFF.

The chain uses TRBV11-3 and TRBJ2-1; D possibly corresponds to TRBD2 (6 bases). Germline CDR1 SGHNT, CDR2 YENEEA. This CDR3 contains 15 residues. The V and J ends lost 3 bases and 9 bases respectively, with 18 bases between them. The DNA of the CDR3 is TGTGCCAGCAGCTTGCGCGGGGCCGGGTATGGTGAGCAGTTCTTC. Its translation: CASSLRGAGYGEQFF.

This chain connects TRBV7-2 to TRBJ2-3, with 8 bases identical to TRBD2. This CDR3 is built from 15 residues. The V gene end was trimmed by 2 bases and the J gene end by 4 bases; junction bases not matched to a gene: 5. Germline V gene data show CDR1 as SGHTA and CDR2 as FQGNSA. CDR3 amino acids: CASSLKRGPPDTQYF. The DNA of the CDR3 is TGTGCCAGCAGCTTAAAGCGGGGGCCACCAGATACGCAGTATTTT.

The chain recombines TRBV3-1 (or the pseudogene TRBV3-2) with TRBJ2-2, with 7 bases matching TRBD1. The CDR3 consists of 16 residues. V was pared by 4 bases and J by 4 bases, with 9 bases of the junction left unmatched. CDR1 LGHDT and CDR2 YNNKEL come from the germline V gene (reference sequence). CDR3 coding DNA: TGTGCCAGCAGCCGAGACAGGGATCGGGGCACCGGGGAGCTGTTTTTT. Residues: CASSRDRDRGTGELFF.

The chain couples TRBV28 to TRBJ2-2; D gene unclear. V lost 7 bases and J 6 bases, leaving 15 bases between the germline ends. CDR1 is MDHEN, CDR2 SYDVKM, per germline. This CDR3 has 14 residues. CDR3 protein: CASIGRSIAGELFF. In DNA, the CDR3 is TGTGCCAGCATCGGTAGATCAATAGCCGGGGAGCTGTTTTTT.

The chain carries TRBV6-8 and TRBJ2-1; 7 bases align to TRBD1. This CDR3 is built from 17 residues. Germline V gives CDR1 MNHGY, CDR2 SAAAGT. With V trimmed by 6 bases and J by 0 bases, 11 bases remained unmatched. DNA for the CDR3: TGTGCCAGCAGGGGGACAGCCTCTAACTACTCCTACAATGAGCAGTTCTTC. It translates to CASRGTASNYSYNEQFF.

This clone was observed a handful of times. V and J are TRBV5-6 and TRBJ2-5; D is unresolved. The ends were cut back, 3 bases at V and 0 bases at J, with 6 bases in the middle. The germline V gene encodes CDR1 SGHDT and CDR2 YYEEEE. CDR3 length: 13 residues. CDR3 in amino acids: CASSSPDQETQYF. CDR3 nucleotide sequence: TGTGCCAGCAGCTCCCCGGACCAAGAGACCCAGTACTTC.

This clone was counted only a few times. The gene calls are TRBV28 and TRBJ2-3; D gene unclear. Trimming removed 10 bases at V and 0 bases at J, with 14 bases between. The germline gives CDR1 MDHEN, CDR2 SYDVKM. There are 14 residues in the CDR3. The CDR3 DNA reads TGTGCCATCACAGCGCATTATAGCACAGATACGCAGTATTTT. Translation: CAITAHYSTDTQYF.

The chain joins TRBV6-5 to TRBJ1-2; D unclear. In germline, CDR1 is MNHEY, CDR2 SVGAGI. CDR3 length equals 14 residues. The V end lost 2 bases, the J end lost 6 bases, and 13 bases lay between the germline ends. The CDR3 is CASSYGRSADGYTF. Written as DNA, the CDR3 is TGTGCCAGCAGTTACGGTCGATCGGCTGATGGCTACACCTTC.

V usage is TRBV7-8 and J usage is TRBJ2-3; D gene unclear. V lost 5 bases and J lost 2, with 14 bases in between. The germline gives CDR1 SGHVS, CDR2 FQNEAQ. This CDR3 contains 15 residues. CDR3 in amino acids: CASSRDATLTDTQYF. CDR3 nucleotide sequence: TGTGCCAGCAGCCGAGACGCCACACTCACAGATACGCAGTATTTT.

The chain is built from TRBV2 and TRBJ2-1; D remains unclear. The CDR3 has 13 amino acids. V was cut by 7 bases and J by 8 bases, with 15 bases left in between. From germline, CDR1 is SNHLY and CDR2 FYNNEI. DNA of the CDR3: TGTGCCAGCACTTCGGGTCCTAAATATGAGCAGTTCTTC. Translation: CASTSGPKYEQFF.

The V and J genes are TRBV19 and TRBJ2-3; tentatively, D is TRBD1 (6 bases). The CDR3 length is 16 residues. V shed 5 bases and J shed 2 bases, with 17 bases lying between them. Germline V lookup: CDR1 LNHDA, CDR2 SQIVND (reference sequence). CDR3 sequence: CASSLWDISATDTQYF. CDR3 DNA sequence: TGTGCCAGTAGTCTATGGGACATAAGCGCCACAGATACGCAGTATTTT.

This clone was recorded once. The CDR3, as DNA: TGTGCCAGCAGCTACAGGGGTTGGGGCTACACCTTC. It codes for CASSYRGWGYTF. The chain joins TRBV7-9 to TRBJ1-2; TRBD1 aligns across 7 bases. Germline assignment: CDR1 SEHNR and CDR2 FQNEAQ (reference sequence). The junction had 4 bases not matched to a gene; V was cut back by 4 bases and J by 8 bases. CDR3 size: 12 residues.

The rearrangement joins TRBV3-1 (or the pseudogene TRBV3-2) to TRBJ1-3; no firm D call. The V end lost 4 bases, the J end lost 6 bases, and 4 bases lay between the germline ends. Germline assignment: CDR1 LGHDT and CDR2 YNNKEL (reference sequence). The CDR3 has 11 residues. CDR3: CASSLQNTIYF. In DNA, the CDR3 is TGTGCCAGCAGCCTCCAAAACACCATATATTTT.

The chain joins TRBV2 to TRBJ2-6, with a possible D match to TRBD2 (5 bases). With 8 bases removed from V and 3 bases from J, the gap between germline ends came to 11 bases. This CDR3 region has 14 residues. Per germline, CDR1 SNHLY and CDR2 FYNNEI. For the CDR3, the DNA is TGTGCCAGCGGGGAGATCGGTGGGGCCAACGTCCTGACTTTC. This sequence encodes CASGEIGGANVLTF. Filled out from reference TRBV2 and TRBJ2-6, the complete variable domain reads EPEVTQTPSHQVTQMGQEVILRCVPISNHLYFYWYRQILGQKVEFLVSFYNNEISEKSEIFDDQFSVERPDGSNFTLKIRSTKLEDSAMYFCASGEIGGANVLTFGAGSRLTVL.

This sequence joins TRBV2 and TRBJ1-4; D is possibly TRBD1 (6 bases). CDR1 SNHLY and CDR2 FYNNEI come from the germline V gene. V lost 3 bases to trimming and J lost 10 bases, with 15 bases between them. The length of the CDR3 is 14 residues. CDR3 DNA: TGTGCCAGCAGTGATCCGGACAGTAGCGGAAAACTGTTTTTT. It codes for CASSDPDSSGKLFF.

In this sample, this clone turned up once. The gene calls are TRBV7-9 and TRBJ1-1; D is possibly TRBD1 (6 bases). This CDR3 comprises 14 residues. Per the germline V gene, CDR1 is SEHNR and CDR2 is FQNEAQ (reference sequence). With 10 bases removed from V and 1 base from J, the gap between germline ends came to 16 bases. In DNA form, the CDR3 reads TGTGCCACACAAAGAACACAGGGGAACACTGAAGCTTTCTTT. This translates into CATQRTQGNTEAFF. Full variable domain (rest looked up from reference TRBV7-9 and TRBJ1-1): DTGVSQNPRHKITKRGQNVTFRCDPISEHNRLYWYRQTLGQGPEFLTYFQNEAQLEKSRLLSDRFSAERPKGSFSTLEIQRTEQGDSAMYLCATQRTQGNTEAFFGQGTRLTVV.

The chain recombines TRBV4-2 with TRBJ2-4, with 8 bases identical to TRBD1. The CDR3 is made up of 15 amino acids. Per germline, CDR1 LGHNA and CDR2 YNFKEQ. V lost 0 bases to trimming and J lost 9 bases; unmatched junction nucleotides: 7. CDR3 residues: CASSQERQGSGIQYF. The CDR3 DNA sequence: TGTGCCAGCAGCCAAGAGAGACAGGGGTCGGGCATTCAGTACTTC.

This chain links TRBV2 with TRBJ2-1; 11 bases agree with TRBD2. Germline V gives CDR1 SNHLY, CDR2 FYNNEI. The CDR3 consists of 16 residues. The V segment lost 6 bases and the J segment 6 bases; nucleotides outside the gene matches: 10. CDR3 in DNA: TGTGCCAGCAGCCCGGGACTAGCGGTAGTAAGCAATGAGCAGTTCTTC. Protein: CASSPGLAVVSNEQFF.

The chain couples TRBV7-9 to TRBJ2-1; possible D gene TRBD2, 6 bases. The CDR3 has 14 residues. Germline CDR1 SEHNR, CDR2 FQNEAQ (reference sequence). V was cut by 3 bases and J by 5 bases, with 11 bases left in between. This CDR3 reads CASSFPGVNNEQFF. CDR3 bases: TGTGCCAGCAGCTTCCCGGGGGTCAACAATGAGCAGTTCTTC.

This chain uses TRBV1 with TRBJ1-6. TRBV1 is listed as a pseudogene. The CDR3 is 14 amino acids. This CDR3 is CTSSQDLGNSPLHF. As DNA, the CDR3 is TGCACCAGCAGCCAAGACCTCGGCAATTCACCCCTCCACTTT.

The V and J genes are TRBV10-1 and TRBJ2-3; 8 bases align to TRBD1. V lost 5 bases and J lost 0; bases outside the gene matches: 7. Germline CDR1 and CDR2: WNHNN and SYGVQD (reference sequence). The CDR3 runs 16 residues. As DNA, the CDR3 is TGCGCCAGCAGTCCCCTCACAGGGGGAAGCACAGATACGCAGTATTTT. As protein: CASSPLTGGSTDTQYF.

This chain uses TRBV19 with TRBJ2-7, with 8 bases lining up with TRBD1. Germline CDR1 is LNHDA and CDR2 is SQIVND (reference sequence). The length of the CDR3 is 15 residues. After removal of 4 bases from V and 2 bases from J, the junction contained 7 bases not matched to a gene. The CDR3 DNA reads as TGTGCCAGTAGTACCCCGGGACAGGTCGCCTACGAGCAGTACTTC. Translation gives CASSTPGQVAYEQYF.

This chain uses TRBV6-6 with TRBJ2-7; D not resolved. The germline V and J ends were trimmed by 6 bases and 3 bases, with 12 bases remaining between them. Germline lookup yields CDR1 MNHNY and CDR2 SVGAGI (reference sequence). This CDR3 has 13 amino acids. This CDR3 reads CASSSGRGYEQYF. Here the CDR3 DNA reads TGTGCCAGCAGCTCCGGACGCGGCTACGAGCAGTACTTC.